This TCR beta chain derives from a study of response to subunit inactivated influenza vaccine. This CDR3 region has 14 residues. CDR1 and CDR2 (germline): SQVTM, ANQGSEA. V was clipped by 3 bases and J by 0 bases, with 10 bases between them. The table lists this clonotype with a few counts. One entry per CDR3 protein, called by TCRdb with MiXCR from the RT-PCR reads. The data show about 540,000 distinct CDR3 sequences, approximately 22% seen once. These records were also assigned to another study, of T cells expressing NK-cell markers. As that report states: TCR beta cDNA was made by 5'RACE template switching with UMIs. Beta-chain profiling covered CD3+CD56+NKG2C+, CD3+CD56+NKG2C- and CD3+CD56-NKG2C+ sorted subsets. With an anti-gamma-delta TCR antibody, sorting in several experiments was kept to alpha-beta TCR T cells.

This TCR was sampled from a man between 50 and 59 years old who received an inactivated influenza vaccine. This rearrangement joins TRBV29-1 to TRBJ2-3; weak D call: TRBD1 (6 bases). This sample comprised CD4+ T cells sorted from PBMCs, obtained roughly 13 days after vaccination. CDR3 coding DNA: TGCAGCGTTGACCAGGGGCTTAGCACAGATACGCAGTATTTT. It encodes CSVDQGLSTDTQYF.